Each of the 21 T cell receptor beta chains below was sequenced from the same sample in a study of T cell repertoires in cytomegalovirus infection. TCRdb reanalysed the reads using MiXCR and keeps one entry per CDR3 protein. Here the sample spans 400,000 to 600,000 distinct CDR3 sequences, about 42% being singletons. These receptors are not linked to any known antigen. The source was cultured PBMCs, collected from culture after CMV antigen stimulation. The receptors come from a human donor in good health (CMV status not recorded). Some clones in this sample may be carry-over from other donors' samples.

The sample holds one count of this clonotype. This chain uses TRBV12-3 or TRBV12-4 with TRBJ2-2, with 9 nucleotides matching TRBD1. The CDR3 is made up of 15 amino acids. The ends lost 6 bases at V and 3 bases at J; junction bases unmatched: 5. For the CDR3, the DNA is TGTGCCAGCAGGTGGGACAGGGAATACACCGGGGAGCTGTTTTTT. Translation: CASRWDREYTGELFF.

This sequence joins TRBV9 and TRBJ2-3; no definite D call. Germline CDR1 reads SGDLS; CDR2 reads YYNGEE. Trimming took off 0 bases at V and 2 bases at J, with 16 bases between the two ends. The CDR3 is made up of 17 amino acids. The DNA for the CDR3 is TGTGCCAGCAGCGTAGAGGGCCCGCTAGGGCCCACAGATACGCAGTATTTT. This codes for CASSVEGPLGPTDTQYF.

This clonotype was recorded a few times. The J gene is TRBJ1-1, the V gene TRBV11-2, with D possibly being TRBD1 (5 bases). With 5 bases removed from V and 2 bases from J, the gap between germline ends came to 15 bases. Germline CDR1 SGHAT, CDR2 FQNNGV. The CDR3 has 15 amino acids. The CDR3 loop is CASSPRGGLNTEAFF. The CDR3 region has the DNA TGTGCCAGCAGCCCGCGGGGGGGGTTAAACACTGAAGCTTTCTTT.

This clonotype was observed a handful of times. The chain is built from TRBV6-2 or TRBV6-3 and TRBJ2-1; TRBD1 is a possible D gene (5 bases). Trimming removed 1 base from V and 0 bases from J, with 19 bases in between. Germline CDR1 and CDR2: MNHEY and SVGEGT. CDR3 length equals 19 residues. DNA for the CDR3: TGTGCCAGCAGTTACTACCAACTGACAGTGCCGGACTCCTACAATGAGCAGTTCTTC. This translates into CASSYYQLTVPDSYNEQFF.

This clonotype was counted at least ten times. The chain joins TRBV7-2 to TRBJ2-5, with D unresolved. Trimming took 0 bases from V and 2 from J, leaving 7 bases between them. Germline V gene sequence: CDR1 SGHTA, CDR2 FQGNSA. This CDR3 contains 14 residues. The DNA of the CDR3 is TGTGCCAGCAGCTTAGCGCTTGGGCAAGAGACCCAGTACTTC. This sequence encodes CASSLALGQETQYF.

The chain combines TRBV6-8 with TRBJ1-1; perhaps TRBD1 as D (6 bases). The germline V and J ends were trimmed by 0 bases and 3 bases, with 8 bases remaining between them. CDR3 length: 14 amino acids. CDR1 MNHGY and CDR2 SAAAGT come from the germline V gene. As DNA, the CDR3 is TGTGCCAGCAGTTACTCGAGGACAGACACTGAAGCTTTCTTT. Amino acids: CASSYSRTDTEAFF.

The gene calls are TRBV6-1 and TRBJ2-3; D gene uncertain. The CDR3 has 15 amino acids. Germline V gene data show CDR1 as MNHNS and CDR2 as SASEGT. Trimming removed 4 bases at V and 0 bases at J, with 11 bases between. CDR3 nucleotides: TGTGCCAGCAGTGGTATGAGTTATAGCACAGATACGCAGTATTTT. This sequence encodes CASSGMSYSTDTQYF.

This clonotype was seen at least ten times. The rearrangement uses TRBV7-2 and TRBJ2-7; tentative D call: TRBD2 (6 bases). V lost 1 base and J lost 0, with 10 bases in between. Looked up from germline, CDR1 is SGHTA and CDR2 is FQGNSA. The CDR3 is 15 amino acids. The CDR3 coding sequence is TGTGCCAGCAGCTTAGACGGGAGAAGCTCCTACGAGCAGTACTTC. Translation gives CASSLDGRSSYEQYF.

The chain couples TRBV27 to TRBJ2-1; no firm D call. Looked up from germline, CDR1 is MNHEY and CDR2 is SMNVEV (reference sequence). Trimming left V 4 bases short and J 8 bases short, with 12 bases between. The CDR3 totals 13 residues. CDR3 bases: TGTGCCAGCAGTTCCTCCACGAGTTATGAGCAGTTCTTC. Translated: CASSSSTSYEQFF.

This chain joins TRBV6-6 and TRBJ1-5; TRBD1 matches at 7 bases. J lost 0 bases, V lost 6 bases, and 14 bases had no gene match. This CDR3 comprises 18 residues. Germline V gene lookup returns CDR1 MNHNY and CDR2 SVGAGI (reference sequence). The CDR3 protein is CASSAGTVVGNSNQPQHF. In nucleotides, the CDR3 is TGTGCCAGCAGCGCCGGGACAGTGGTCGGGAATAGCAATCAGCCCCAGCATTTT.

The chain links TRBV27 to TRBJ2-7; 9 nucleotides align to TRBD2. J lost 7 bases, V lost 1 base, and 17 bases had no gene match. CDR1 is MNHEY, CDR2 SMNVEV, per germline (reference sequence). CDR3 length equals 18 residues. CDR3 DNA: TGTGCCAGCAGTTTATATGGCCCTGTTGAAACTAGCGGGCGGGAGCAGTACTTC. This gives the protein CASSLYGPVETSGREQYF.

The V call is TRBV28, the J call TRBJ1-6; TRBD1 agrees at 10 bases. V shed 1 base, J shed 9 bases, and the junction held 9 bases outside the gene matches. The CDR3 loop spans 17 amino acids. Germline lookup yields CDR1 MDHEN and CDR2 SYDVKM. CDR3 protein: CASSLSEDRGFRSPLHF. The CDR3 coding sequence is TGTGCCAGCAGTTTATCTGAGGACAGGGGGTTTCGTTCACCCCTCCACTTT. Variable domain in full (rest from reference TRBV28 and TRBJ1-6): DVKVTQSSRYLVKRTGEKVFLECVQDMDHENMFWYRQDPGLGLRLIYFSYDVKMKEKGDIPEGYSVSREKKERFSLILESASTNQTSMYLCASSLSEDRGFRSPLHFGNGTRLTVT.

V and J are TRBV5-5 and TRBJ2-1; no firm D call. Per the germline V gene, CDR1 is SGHKS and CDR2 is YYEKEE (reference sequence). The CDR3 loop spans 15 amino acids. V gave up 3 bases and J gave up 2 bases, with 12 bases separating them. CDR3 DNA sequence: TGTGCCAGCAGCTCTGGTCTCAGCACCTACAATGAGCAGTTCTTC. Translating it yields CASSSGLSTYNEQFF.

The chain has TRBV10-2 and TRBJ2-7, with 8 bases lining up with TRBD2. V lost 7 bases and J lost 0; bases outside the gene matches: 14. Germline assignment: CDR1 WSHSY and CDR2 SAAADI. This CDR3 spans 17 amino acids. CDR3 loop: CASTPFGLSGSSYEQYF. CDR3 DNA sequence: TGCGCCAGCACTCCCTTCGGTTTGAGCGGGAGCTCCTACGAGCAGTACTTC.

This chain uses TRBV18 with TRBJ1-1; D perhaps matches TRBD1 (6 bases). The V end was cut by 3 bases, the J end by 4 bases, with 15 bases between. The germline gives CDR1 KGHSH, CDR2 LQKENI. The CDR3 is made up of 15 amino acids. CDR3 region: CASSPRGDQGTEAFF. CDR3 DNA sequence: TGTGCCAGCTCACCTAGGGGGGATCAAGGCACTGAAGCTTTCTTT.

The V gene is TRBV20-1, the J gene TRBJ2-1; D unclear. The V end lost 3 bases, the J end lost 6 bases, and 18 bases lay between the germline ends. The germline CDR1 and CDR2 sequences are DFQATT and SNEGSKA (reference sequence). The CDR3 has 15 residues. In nucleotides, the CDR3 is TGCAGTGCTAGTCTATTGCTAGGTTACTTCAATGAGCAGTTCTTC. Translation gives CSASLLLGYFNEQFF.

The genes are TRBV7-2 and TRBJ2-7, with D possibly TRBD2 on 5 matching bases. CDR3 length: 15 amino acids. Germline V CDR1 and CDR2: SGHTA, FQGNSA. V was shortened by 5 bases and J by 4 bases, with 18 bases between the two germline ends. CDR3 bases: TGTGCCAGCAGCAGACTCCCGGGGAGAGGGTACGAGCAGTACTTC. It is translated as CASSRLPGRGYEQYF.

The CDR3 spells CASSPGTVPSGANVLTF. The CDR3 region has the DNA TGTGCCAGCAGCCCCGGGACAGTCCCCTCTGGGGCCAACGTCCTGACTTTC. The gene calls are TRBV11-2 and TRBJ2-6; 7 bases line up with TRBD1. The CDR3 length is 17 residues. CDR1 and CDR2 (germline): SGHAT, FQNNGV. The V and J ends lost 5 bases and 0 bases, in that order; junction bases with no gene match: 7.

This clonotype has just a few counts. V gene TRBV20-1 combines with J gene TRBJ2-7, with D perhaps matching TRBD2 (6 bases). The CDR3 has 14 residues. CDR1 is DFQATT, CDR2 SNEGSKA, per germline (reference sequence). The V gene lost 6 bases and the J gene lost 1 base, with 16 bases spanning the gap. DNA for the CDR3: TGCAGTGCCCCACCGCGGGACTTATCCTACGAGCAGTACTTC. Protein sequence: CSAPPRDLSYEQYF.

The chain combines TRBV27 with TRBJ1-6, with 11 nucleotides matching TRBD1. Germline CDR1 is MNHEY and CDR2 is SMNVEV (reference sequence). The CDR3 loop spans 14 amino acids. Losses at the gene ends were 5 bases for V and 10 bases for J; bases not matched to a gene: 4. CDR3 sequence: CASSRDRGVSPLHF. DNA for the CDR3: TGTGCCAGCAGTCGGGACAGGGGGGTCTCACCCCTCCACTTT.

The chain has TRBV10-3 and TRBJ2-3; 8 bases match TRBD2. CDR1 ENHRY and CDR2 SYGVKD come from the germline V gene. V gave up 7 bases and J gave up 3 bases; unmatched junction bases: 9. The CDR3 consists of 15 residues. The CDR3 spells CAINRGASGTDTQYF. The CDR3 region has the DNA TGTGCCATCAACCGCGGGGCTAGCGGGACAGATACGCAGTATTTT.